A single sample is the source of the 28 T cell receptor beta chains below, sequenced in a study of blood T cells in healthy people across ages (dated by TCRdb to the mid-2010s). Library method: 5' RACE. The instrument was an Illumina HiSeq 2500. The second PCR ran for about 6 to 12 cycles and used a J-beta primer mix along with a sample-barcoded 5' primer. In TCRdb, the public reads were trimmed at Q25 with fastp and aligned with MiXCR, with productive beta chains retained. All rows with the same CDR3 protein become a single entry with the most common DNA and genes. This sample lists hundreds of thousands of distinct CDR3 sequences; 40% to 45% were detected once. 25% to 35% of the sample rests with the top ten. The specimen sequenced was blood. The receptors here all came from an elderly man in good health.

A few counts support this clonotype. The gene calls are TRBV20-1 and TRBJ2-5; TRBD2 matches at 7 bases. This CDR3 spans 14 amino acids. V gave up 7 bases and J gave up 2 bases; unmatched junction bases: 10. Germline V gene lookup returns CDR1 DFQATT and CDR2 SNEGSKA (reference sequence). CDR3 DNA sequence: TGCAGTGGGTCTAGCGGAAAATCACAAGAGACCCAGTACTTC. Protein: CSGSSGKSQETQYF.

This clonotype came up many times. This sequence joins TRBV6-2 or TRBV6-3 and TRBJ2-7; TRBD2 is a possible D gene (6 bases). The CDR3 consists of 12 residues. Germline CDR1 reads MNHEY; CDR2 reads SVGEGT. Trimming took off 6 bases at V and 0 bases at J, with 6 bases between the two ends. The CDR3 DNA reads TGTGCCAGCAGCGGGAGCTCCTACGAGCAGTACTTC. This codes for CASSGSSYEQYF.

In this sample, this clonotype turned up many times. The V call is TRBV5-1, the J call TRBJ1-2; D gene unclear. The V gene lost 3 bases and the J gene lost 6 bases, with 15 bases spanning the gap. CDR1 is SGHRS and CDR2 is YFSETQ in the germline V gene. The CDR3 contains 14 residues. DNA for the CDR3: TGCGCCAGCAGCTCATCTGGGGAGACCCATGGCTACACCTTC. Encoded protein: CASSSSGETHGYTF. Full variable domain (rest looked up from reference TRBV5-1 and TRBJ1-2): KAGVTQTPRYLIKTRGQQVTLSCSPISGHRSVSWYQQTPGQGLQFLFEYFSETQRNKGNFPGRFSGRQFSNSRSEMNVSTLELGDSALYLCASSSSGETHGYTFGSGTRLTVV.

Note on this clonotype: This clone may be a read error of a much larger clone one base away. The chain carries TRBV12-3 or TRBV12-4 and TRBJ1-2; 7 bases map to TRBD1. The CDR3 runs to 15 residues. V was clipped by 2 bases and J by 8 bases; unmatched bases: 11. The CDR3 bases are TGTGCCAGCAGTTTAACCCGGGCAGGGGGAGGCGGCTACACCTTC. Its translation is CASSLTRAGGGGYTF.

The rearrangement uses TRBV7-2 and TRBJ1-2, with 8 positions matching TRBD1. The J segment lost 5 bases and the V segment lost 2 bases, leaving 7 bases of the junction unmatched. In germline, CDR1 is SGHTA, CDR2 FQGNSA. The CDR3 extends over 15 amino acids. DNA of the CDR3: TGTGCCAGCAGCTTATGGGACAGGACCTCTTATGGCTACACCTTC. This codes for CASSLWDRTSYGYTF.

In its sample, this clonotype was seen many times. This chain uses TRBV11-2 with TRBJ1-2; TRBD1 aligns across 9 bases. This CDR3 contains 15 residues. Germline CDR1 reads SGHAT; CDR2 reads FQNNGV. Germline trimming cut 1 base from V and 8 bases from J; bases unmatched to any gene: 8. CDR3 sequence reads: CASSLGGTGIGGYTF. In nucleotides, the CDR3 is TGTGCCAGCAGCTTAGGAGGGACAGGGATCGGCGGCTACACCTTC.

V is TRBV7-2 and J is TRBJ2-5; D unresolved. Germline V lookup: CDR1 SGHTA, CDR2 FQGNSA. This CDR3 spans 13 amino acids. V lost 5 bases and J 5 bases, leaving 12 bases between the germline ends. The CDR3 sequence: CASSLSLVETQYF. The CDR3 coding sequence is TGTGCCAGCAGCCTGAGCCTTGTGGAGACCCAGTACTTC.

The CDR3 sequence: CASSLELVDTNEQYF. CDR3 nucleotide sequence: TGCGCCAGCAGCTTGGAACTAGTCGATACCAATGAGCAGTACTTC. The rearrangement links TRBV5-1 to TRBJ2-7; a possible D gene is TRBD2 (5 bases). Germline V gene sequence: CDR1 SGHRS, CDR2 YFSETQ. Trimming took off 0 bases at V and 7 bases at J, with 17 bases between the two ends. The CDR3 loop spans 15 amino acids.

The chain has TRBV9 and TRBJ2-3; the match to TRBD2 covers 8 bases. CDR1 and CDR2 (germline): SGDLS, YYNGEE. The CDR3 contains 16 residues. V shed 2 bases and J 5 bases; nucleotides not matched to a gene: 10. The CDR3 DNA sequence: TGTGCCAGCAGCGTCGGGGGAAGCGGGAGTAAAGATACGCAGTATTTT. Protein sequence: CASSVGGSGSKDTQYF.

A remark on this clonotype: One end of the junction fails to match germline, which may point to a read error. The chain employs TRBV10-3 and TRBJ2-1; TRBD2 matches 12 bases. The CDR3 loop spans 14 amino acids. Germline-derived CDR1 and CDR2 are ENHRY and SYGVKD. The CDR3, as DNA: TGTGTCATCAGACTAGCGGGGGAGAACAATGAGCAGTTCTTC. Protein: CVIRLAGENNEQFF.

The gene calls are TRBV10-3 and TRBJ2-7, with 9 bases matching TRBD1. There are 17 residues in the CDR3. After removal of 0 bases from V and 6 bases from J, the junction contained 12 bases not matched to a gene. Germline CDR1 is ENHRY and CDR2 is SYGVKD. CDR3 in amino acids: CAISESLSGQGFGEQYF. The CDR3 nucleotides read TGTGCCATCAGTGAGTCTCTTTCGGGACAGGGTTTCGGCGAGCAGTACTTC.

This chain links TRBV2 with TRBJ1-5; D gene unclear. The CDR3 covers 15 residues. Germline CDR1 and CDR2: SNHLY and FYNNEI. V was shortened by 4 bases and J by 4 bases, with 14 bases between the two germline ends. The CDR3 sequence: CASSANTVGNQPQHF. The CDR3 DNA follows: TGTGCCAGCAGTGCAAACACGGTTGGGAATCAGCCCCAGCATTTT.

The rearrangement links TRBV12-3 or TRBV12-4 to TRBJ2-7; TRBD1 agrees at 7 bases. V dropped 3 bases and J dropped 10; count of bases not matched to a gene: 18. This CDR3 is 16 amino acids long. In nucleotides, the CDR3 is TGTGCCAGCAGTTTGAGGACAGGCGTAAACCAAGAGATCCAGTACTTC. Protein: CASSLRTGVNQEIQYF.

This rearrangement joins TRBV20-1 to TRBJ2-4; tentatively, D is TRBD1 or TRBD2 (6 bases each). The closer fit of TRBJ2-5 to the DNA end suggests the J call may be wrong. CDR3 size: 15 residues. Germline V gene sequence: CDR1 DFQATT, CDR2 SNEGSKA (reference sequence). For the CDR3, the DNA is TGCAGTGCTAGCCCCGGGGGCAGCAACCTAGAGACCCAGTACTTC. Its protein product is CSASPGGSNLETQYF.

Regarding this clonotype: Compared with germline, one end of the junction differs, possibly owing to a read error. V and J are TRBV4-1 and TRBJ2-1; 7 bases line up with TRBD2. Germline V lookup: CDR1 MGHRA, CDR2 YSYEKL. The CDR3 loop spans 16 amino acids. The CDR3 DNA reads TGCGCCAGCAGCCAAGTCACGGGGGGACTTTACAATAAGCAGTTCTTC. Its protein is CASSQVTGGLYNKQFF.

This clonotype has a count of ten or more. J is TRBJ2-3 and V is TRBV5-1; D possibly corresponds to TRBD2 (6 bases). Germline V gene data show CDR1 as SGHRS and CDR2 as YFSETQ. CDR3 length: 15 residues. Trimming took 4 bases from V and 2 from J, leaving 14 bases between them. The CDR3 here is CASSAIGGNTDTQYF. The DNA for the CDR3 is TGCGCCAGCAGCGCGATCGGGGGAAACACAGATACGCAGTATTTT.

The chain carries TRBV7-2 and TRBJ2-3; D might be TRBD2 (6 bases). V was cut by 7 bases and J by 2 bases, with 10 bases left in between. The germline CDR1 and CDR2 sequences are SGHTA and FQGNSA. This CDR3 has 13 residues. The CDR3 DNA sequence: TGTGCCAGCACCACGGGGGTCACAGATACGCAGTATTTT. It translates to CASTTGVTDTQYF.

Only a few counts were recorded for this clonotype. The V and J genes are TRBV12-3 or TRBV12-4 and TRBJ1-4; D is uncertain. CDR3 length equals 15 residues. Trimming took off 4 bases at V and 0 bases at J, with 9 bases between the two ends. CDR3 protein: CASSSSGATNEKLFF. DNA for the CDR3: TGTGCCAGCAGTTCCTCTGGGGCAACTAATGAAAAACTGTTTTTT.

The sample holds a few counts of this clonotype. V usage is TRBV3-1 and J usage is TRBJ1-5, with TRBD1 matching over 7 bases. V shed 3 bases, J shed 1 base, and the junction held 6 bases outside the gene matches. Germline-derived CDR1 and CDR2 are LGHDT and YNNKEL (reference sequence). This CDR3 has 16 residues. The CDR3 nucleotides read TGTGCCAGCAGCCAGGCAACAGGGGTGAGCAATCAGCCCCAGCATTTT. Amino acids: CASSQATGVSNQPQHF. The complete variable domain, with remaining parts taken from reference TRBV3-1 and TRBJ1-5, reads DTAVSQTPKYLVTQMGNDKSIKCEQNLGHDTMYWYKQDSKKFLKIMFSYNNKELIINETVPNRFSPKSPDKAHLNLHINSLELGDSAVYFCASSQATGVSNQPQHFGDGTRLSIL.

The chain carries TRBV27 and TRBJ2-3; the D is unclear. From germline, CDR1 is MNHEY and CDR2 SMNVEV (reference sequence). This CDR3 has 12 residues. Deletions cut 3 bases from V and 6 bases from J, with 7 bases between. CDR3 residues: CASSLGWDTQYF. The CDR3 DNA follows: TGTGCCAGCAGTTTGGGATGGGATACGCAGTATTTT.

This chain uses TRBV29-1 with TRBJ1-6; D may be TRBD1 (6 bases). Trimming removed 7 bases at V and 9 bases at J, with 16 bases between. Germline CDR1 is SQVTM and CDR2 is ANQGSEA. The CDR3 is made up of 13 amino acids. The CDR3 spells CSGRQDSASPLHF. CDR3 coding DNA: TGCAGCGGAAGACAGGATTCCGCTTCACCCCTCCACTTT.

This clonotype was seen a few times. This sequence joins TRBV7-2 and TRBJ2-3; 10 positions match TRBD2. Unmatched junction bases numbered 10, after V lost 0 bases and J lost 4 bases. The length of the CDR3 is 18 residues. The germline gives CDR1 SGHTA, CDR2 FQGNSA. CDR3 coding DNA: TGTGCCAGCAGCTTAGCGTCGAGCGGGAGGGGACCACCAGATACGCAGTATTTT. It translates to CASSLASSGRGPPDTQYF.

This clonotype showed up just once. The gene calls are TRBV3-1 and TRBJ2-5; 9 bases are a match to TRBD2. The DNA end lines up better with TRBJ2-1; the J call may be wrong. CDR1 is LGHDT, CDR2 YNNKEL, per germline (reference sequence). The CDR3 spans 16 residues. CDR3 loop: CASSQDASGTQETQFF. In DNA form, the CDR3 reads TGTGCCAGCAGCCAAGATGCTAGCGGGACACAAGAGACCCAGTTCTTC.

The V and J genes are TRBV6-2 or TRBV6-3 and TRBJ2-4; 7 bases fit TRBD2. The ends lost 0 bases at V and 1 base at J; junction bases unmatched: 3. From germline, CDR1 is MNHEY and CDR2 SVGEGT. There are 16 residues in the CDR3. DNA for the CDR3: TGTGCCAGCAGTTACTCGTATAGCGGGGCCAAAAACATTCAGTACTTC. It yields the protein CASSYSYSGAKNIQYF.

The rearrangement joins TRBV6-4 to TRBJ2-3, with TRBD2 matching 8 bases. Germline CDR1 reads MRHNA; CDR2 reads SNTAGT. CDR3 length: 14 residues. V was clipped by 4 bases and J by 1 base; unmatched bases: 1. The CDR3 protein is CASSATSGTDTQYF. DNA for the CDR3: TGTGCCAGCAGTGCGACTAGCGGCACAGATACGCAGTATTTT.

The CDR3 DNA sequence: TGTGCCAGCAGCTTAGGATTTAGCGGGGGAACGGGTAATACGCAGTATTTT. This encodes CASSLGFSGGTGNTQYF. The rearrangement joins TRBV11-2 to TRBJ2-3, with 9 bases that match TRBD2. The CDR3 has 17 residues. Germline V gene data show CDR1 as SGHAT and CDR2 as FQNNGV. With 1 base clipped from V and 7 bases from J, the junction kept 12 bases outside the gene matches.

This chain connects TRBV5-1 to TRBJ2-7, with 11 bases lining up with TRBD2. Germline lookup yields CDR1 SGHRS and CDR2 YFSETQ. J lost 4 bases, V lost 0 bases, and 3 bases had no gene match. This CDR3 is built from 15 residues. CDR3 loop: CASSLVTSGSYEQYF. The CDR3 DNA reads TGCGCCAGCAGCTTGGTAACTAGCGGGAGTTACGAGCAGTACTTC.

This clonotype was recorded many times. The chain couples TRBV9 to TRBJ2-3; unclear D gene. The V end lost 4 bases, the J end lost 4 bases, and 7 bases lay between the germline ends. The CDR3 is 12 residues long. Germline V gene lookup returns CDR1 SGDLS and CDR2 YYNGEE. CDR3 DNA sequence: TGTGCCAGCAGCCGCTCGCCAGATACGCAGTATTTT. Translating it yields CASSRSPDTQYF.